The 28 T cell receptor beta chains reported below all come from one sample, sequenced in a study of cytomegalovirus exposure and HLA in healthy donors. PCR involved 60 Vbeta and 13 Jbeta primers. The protocol was immunoSEQ multiplex PCR, while the TCRdb copy is restricted to in-frame clones and leaves out a portion. The profile shows about 120,000 clones, under 85% of them singletons. The sequencing input was PBMCs. Every receptor here comes from a woman aged 18-29 years in good health and CMV-seronegative.

This clone came up once. J is TRBJ1-2 and V is TRBV7-8; D ambiguous. Germline V gene sequence: CDR1 SGHVS, CDR2 FQNEAQ. The germline V and J ends were trimmed by 3 bases and 8 bases, with 16 bases remaining between them. The CDR3 length is 14 residues. The CDR3 is CASSLRTEAIGYTF. CDR3 nucleotide sequence: TGTGCCAGCAGCTTGAGGACTGAAGCTATAGGCTACACCTTC.

This clone was seen only a few times. The chain joins TRBV29-1 to TRBJ1-4, with 7 bases lining up with TRBD1. The germline CDR1 and CDR2 sequences are SQVTM and ANQGSEA. CDR3 size: 13 residues. Trimming at V came to 7 bases and at J to 3 bases, leaving 5 bases not matched to a gene. The CDR3 nucleotides are TGCAGCGCCGAGGGGGCCGCTAATGAAAAACTGTTTTTT. This sequence encodes CSAEGAANEKLFF.

The chain is built from TRBV5-6 and TRBJ1-5, with D unresolved. The germline V gene encodes CDR1 SGHDT and CDR2 YYEEEE. This CDR3 has 13 amino acids. Trimming took off 7 bases at V and 7 bases at J, with 15 bases between the two ends. CDR3 bases: TGTGCCAGCGGGCCGGCGGGGAAACAGCCCCAGCATTTT. It translates to CASGPAGKQPQHF.

This CDR3 reads CASSTLAGVTDTQYF. The CDR3, as DNA: TGTGCCAGTAGTACTCTAGCGGGGGTGACAGATACGCAGTATTTT. This rearrangement joins TRBV19 to TRBJ2-3, with 10 positions matching TRBD2. The CDR3 is made up of 15 amino acids. Trimming removed 4 bases from V and 3 bases from J; junction bases left unmatched: 4. Germline V gives CDR1 LNHDA, CDR2 SQIVND (reference sequence).

The chain uses TRBV5-6 and TRBJ1-6, with D possibly being TRBD1 (5 bases). Germline assignment: CDR1 SGHDT and CDR2 YYEEEE. The V end was cut by 2 bases, the J end by 6 bases, with 15 bases between. This CDR3 region has 16 residues. The CDR3 region is CASSFGGAAFNSPLHF. The CDR3 DNA reads as TGTGCCAGCAGCTTCGGGGGAGCCGCCTTTAATTCACCCCTCCACTTT.

The V call is TRBV4-1, the J call TRBJ2-1; D not certain. The CDR3 totals 15 residues. The germline gives CDR1 MGHRA, CDR2 YSYEKL. V shed 2 bases and J shed 0 bases, with 8 bases lying between them. CDR3 residues: CASSQQTNSYNEQFF. The CDR3, as DNA: TGCGCCAGCAGCCAACAAACAAACTCCTACAATGAGCAGTTCTTC.

There are a few counts of this clone. V is TRBV19 and J is TRBJ2-3, with D unresolved. Trimming took 3 bases from V and 3 from J, leaving 10 bases between them. The CDR3 spans 14 residues. CDR1 is LNHDA, CDR2 SQIVND, per germline (reference sequence). CDR3 in amino acids: CASSIGLTTDTQYF. The CDR3 nucleotides read TGTGCCAGTAGTATCGGTCTCACTACAGATACGCAGTATTTT.

There are a few counts of this clone. CDR3 nucleotide sequence: TGTGCCTGGAATCGGGGGGACTCCTACGAGCAGTACTTC. Translating it yields CAWNRGDSYEQYF. The chain uses TRBV30 and TRBJ2-7, with 7 bases aligning to TRBD2. V trimming: 4 bases; J trimming: 0 bases; junction bases outside the gene matches: 3. This CDR3 has 13 amino acids. CDR1 GTSNPN and CDR2 SVGIG come from the germline V gene (reference sequence).

The chain couples TRBV2 to TRBJ1-5, with 7 positions matching TRBD1. V was pared by 6 bases and J by 4 bases, with 9 bases of the junction left unmatched. CDR3 length equals 15 residues. Germline loops: CDR1 SNHLY, CDR2 FYNNEI. The CDR3 reads CASRPGQAENQPQHF. The CDR3, as DNA: TGTGCCAGCAGGCCCGGACAGGCCGAAAATCAGCCCCAGCATTTT.

This clone was recorded a few times. The rearrangement uses TRBV6-5 and TRBJ2-2; 8 bases line up with TRBD1. The CDR3 is 14 residues long. Germline-derived CDR1 and CDR2 are MNHEY and SVGAGI. Germline trimming cut 6 bases from V and 5 bases from J; bases unmatched to any gene: 5. The CDR3, as DNA: TGTGCCAGCAGGTCCCGACAGGGGACCGGGGAGCTGTTTTTT. This sequence encodes CASRSRQGTGELFF.

The chain has TRBV5-1 and TRBJ2-3; D is unresolved. CDR1 is SGHRS and CDR2 is YFSETQ in the germline V gene. V was trimmed by 0 bases and J by 2 bases, leaving 7 bases between them. The CDR3 loop spans 14 amino acids. The CDR3 loop is CASSLDKITDTQYF. The CDR3 DNA reads as TGCGCCAGCAGCTTGGATAAAATCACAGATACGCAGTATTTT.

The V call is TRBV6-1, the J call TRBJ1-1; D perhaps matches TRBD1 (5 bases). The CDR3 is 14 residues long. Germline CDR1 is MNHNS and CDR2 is SASEGT. Trimming left V 10 bases short and J 11 bases short, with 26 bases between. The CDR3 loop reads CATEWGVGTTTAFF. The CDR3 DNA follows: TGTGCCACCGAGTGGGGTGTGGGGACTACGACGGCTTTCTTT.

The genes are TRBV10-1 and TRBJ1-6; D is uncertain. The CDR3 covers 13 residues. Trimming took off 7 bases at V and 7 bases at J, with 11 bases between the two ends. Germline CDR1 WNHNN, CDR2 SYGVQD (reference sequence). This CDR3 reads CASNSVRNSPLHF. CDR3 bases: TGCGCCAGCAATTCCGTTCGGAATTCACCCCTCCACTTT.

This chain links TRBV5-8 with TRBJ1-4; 7 nucleotides line up with TRBD1. Germline assignment: CDR1 SGHTS and CDR2 YDEGEE. Unmatched junction bases numbered 9, after V lost 2 bases and J lost 2 bases. CDR3 length: 17 residues. DNA for the CDR3: TGTGCCAGCAGCTTCATGACAGGGTTGAAGACTAATGAAAAACTGTTTTTT. Its translation is CASSFMTGLKTNEKLFF.

Remarks on this clone: In this CDR3 the conserved last residue, phenylalanine or tryptophan, is missing, so a read error is likely. The chain has TRBV2 and TRBJ2-6; a weak D match, TRBD1 (5 bases). Germline V gene data show CDR1 as SNHLY and CDR2 as FYNNEI. V lost 6 bases to trimming and J lost 1 base, with 7 bases between them. This CDR3 is 14 amino acids long. CDR3 region: CASSRDSGANVLTV. In DNA form, the CDR3 reads TGTGCCAGCAGCAGGGATTCTGGGGCCAACGTCCTGACTGTC.

The chain links TRBV29-1 to TRBJ2-6; D is unclear. Trimming took 4 bases from V and 0 from J, leaving 4 bases between them. The germline gives CDR1 SQVTM, CDR2 ANQGSEA. The CDR3 consists of 13 residues. Written as DNA, the CDR3 is TGCAGCGTTGCTATCTCTGGGGCCAACGTCCTGACTTTC. Protein sequence: CSVAISGANVLTF.

The V gene is TRBV5-6, the J gene TRBJ1-1; possible D gene TRBD1, 6 bases. CDR3 size: 13 residues. Germline values: CDR1 SGHDT, CDR2 YYEEEE. The V and J ends lost 4 bases and 11 bases respectively, with 18 bases between them. This CDR3 reads CASSPAQGYRAFF. In DNA, the CDR3 is TGTGCCAGCAGCCCTGCACAGGGATATAGGGCTTTCTTT.

This chain links TRBV5-4 with TRBJ2-7, with 9 bases that match TRBD1. Germline V gene sequence: CDR1 SGHNT, CDR2 YYREEE (reference sequence). V lost 5 bases, J lost 2 bases, and 14 bases stayed unmatched. The CDR3 runs to 17 residues. This chain's CDR3 is CASRSTGTGRGAYEQYF. CDR3 nucleotides: TGTGCCAGCAGGTCCACCGGGACAGGGAGGGGAGCCTACGAGCAGTACTTC. The full variable domain, with the rest looked up from reference TRBV5-4 and TRBJ2-7, is ETGVTQSPTHLIKTRGQQVTLRCSSQSGHNTVSWYQQALGQGPQFIFQYYREEENGRGNFPPRFSGLQFPNYSSELNVNALELDDSALYLCASRSTGTGRGAYEQYFGPGTRLTVT.

The chain carries TRBV28 and TRBJ1-5, with TRBD1 as a possible D gene (6 bases). V was pared by 5 bases and J by 0 bases, with 8 bases between. The length of the CDR3 is 14 residues. CDR1 MDHEN and CDR2 SYDVKM come from the germline V gene. CDR3 bases: TGTGCCAGCAGTCGGACAGATAGCAATCAGCCCCAGCATTTT. Its protein is CASSRTDSNQPQHF.

The chain has TRBV7-9 and TRBJ2-7, with TRBD2 as a possible D gene (6 bases). The V gene lost 1 base and the J gene lost 4 bases, with 11 bases spanning the gap. Germline V gene data show CDR1 as SEHNR and CDR2 as FQNEAQ (reference sequence). The CDR3 consists of 14 residues. This chain's CDR3 is CASSLGEADYEQYF. The CDR3 nucleotides are TGTGCCAGCAGCTTAGGGGAGGCGGATTACGAGCAGTACTTC.

The chain uses TRBV14 and TRBJ2-1; a weak D match, TRBD1 (6 bases). Trimming removed 5 bases at V and 12 bases at J, with 17 bases between. This CDR3 is 13 amino acids long. Looked up from germline, CDR1 is SGHDN and CDR2 is FVKESK. In nucleotides, the CDR3 is TGTGCCAGCAGCACAGTCCGGGACACAGGGCAGTTCTTC. It yields the protein CASSTVRDTGQFF.

The rearrangement uses TRBV15 and TRBJ1-1, with TRBD1 matching over 7 bases. Germline values: CDR1 LNHNV, CDR2 YYDKDF (reference sequence). This CDR3 comprises 13 residues. Germline trimming cut 7 bases from V and 4 bases from J; bases unmatched to any gene: 6. The CDR3 nucleotides read TGTGCCACCACAGAGGGGGCTGGCACTGAAGCTTTCTTT. It encodes CATTEGAGTEAFF.

For this clone: Other DNA sequences in the same sample also yield this CDR3. The chain combines TRBV5-1 with TRBJ2-7; TRBD1 agrees at 8 bases. In germline, CDR1 is SGHRS, CDR2 YFSETQ. This CDR3 has 13 residues. With 3 bases clipped from V and 4 bases from J, the junction kept 3 bases outside the gene matches. CDR3 nucleotides: TGCGCCAGCAGCTCCGGGACAGGATACGAGCAGTACTTC. Translated: CASSSGTGYEQYF.

The genes are TRBV18 and TRBJ1-5, with a weak D call TRBD1 (5 bases). The CDR3 spans 15 residues. The V and J ends lost 3 bases and 0 bases respectively, with 9 bases between them. CDR1 KGHSH and CDR2 LQKENI come from the germline V gene. CDR3 DNA: TGTGCCAGCTCACCGACAGACAATAGCAATCAGCCCCAGCATTTT. This translates into CASSPTDNSNQPQHF.

This clone was seen more than once but under ten times. This rearrangement joins TRBV4-1 to TRBJ2-5; 8 nucleotides align to TRBD2. The V gene's germline CDR1 is MGHRA and CDR2 YSYEKL. This CDR3 has 15 residues. The junction had 5 bases not matched to a gene; V was cut back by 2 bases and J by 3 bases. CDR3 sequence: CASSQSPGGEETQYF. The CDR3 nucleotides are TGCGCCAGCAGCCAATCCCCCGGGGGGGAAGAGACCCAGTACTTC.

This clone was counted between two and nine times. The chain combines TRBV6-1 with TRBJ2-2, with TRBD1 matching over 7 bases. V dropped 7 bases and J dropped 1; count of bases not matched to a gene: 3. The CDR3 spans 14 residues. Germline CDR1 MNHNS, CDR2 SASEGT. The CDR3 spells CASNRDRNTGELFF. As DNA, the CDR3 is TGTGCCAGCAATCGGGACAGGAACACCGGGGAGCTGTTTTTT.

To note about this clone: This sample includes further DNA sequences coding for the same CDR3. This chain uses TRBV5-1 with TRBJ2-5; TRBD2 aligns across 13 bases. The junction had 8 bases not matched to a gene; V was cut back by 3 bases and J by 0 bases. The CDR3 extends over 18 amino acids. Germline V gene sequence: CDR1 SGHRS, CDR2 YFSETQ. CDR3 nucleotides: TGCGCCAGCAGCTCAGGACTAGCGGGGGAGATGTACCAAGAGACCCAGTACTTC. This encodes CASSSGLAGEMYQETQYF.

A single count supports this clone. The chain uses TRBV18 and TRBJ1-1; the D is unclear. The germline V and J ends were trimmed by 2 bases and 1 base, with 8 bases remaining between them. Germline assignment: CDR1 KGHSH and CDR2 LQKENI. The length of the CDR3 is 14 residues. CDR3 in DNA: TGTGCCAGCTCACCATTCCAGGCGAACACTGAAGCTTTCTTT. Its protein is CASSPFQANTEAFF.